A single sample gave rise to the 17 T cell receptor beta chains below, sequenced in a study of beta chain features in type 1 diabetes. Every isolated RNA sample was fully reverse transcribed, so sequencing captured expressed TCRB transcripts. Profiled with immunoSEQ multiplex PCR; TCRdb holds only in-frame clones, not every one. This table holds some 270,000 clones, around 7.3% found once. Material for sequencing was central memory CD4+ T cells from blood. These receptors came from a woman aged 18-35 years in good health.

The J gene is TRBJ1-2, the V gene TRBV18; D perhaps matches TRBD1 (6 bases). The CDR3 totals 15 residues. The germline gives CDR1 KGHSH, CDR2 LQKENI. Trimming stripped 2 bases from V and 3 bases from J, with 13 bases between. The CDR3 coding sequence is TGTGCCAGCTCACCAGGCGCAGGGGCGGACTATGGCTACACCTTC. This sequence encodes CASSPGAGADYGYTF.

The chain uses TRBV11-3 and TRBJ1-2, with D hard to call. Germline V gene sequence: CDR1 SGHNT, CDR2 YENEEA. Trimming took 1 base from V and 4 from J, leaving 10 bases between them. The length of the CDR3 is 14 residues. This CDR3 reads CASSLGGSFYGYTF. The CDR3 region has the DNA TGTGCCAGCAGCTTAGGCGGGAGTTTCTATGGCTACACCTTC.

This clone showed up just a few times. The chain combines TRBV27 with TRBJ1-4; 10 bases line up with TRBD1. The CDR3 runs to 16 residues. Per the germline V gene, CDR1 is MNHEY and CDR2 is SMNVEV (reference sequence). V gave up 6 bases and J gave up 6 bases; unmatched junction bases: 10. CDR3 loop: CASRDEKGQGHEKLFF. The CDR3 nucleotides are TGTGCCAGCAGAGATGAAAAGGGACAGGGGCATGAAAAACTGTTTTTT.

This clone was observed a few times. The V gene is TRBV7-2, the J gene TRBJ2-3; D uncertain. Per the germline V gene, CDR1 is SGHTA and CDR2 is FQGNSA. The CDR3 length is 14 residues. V lost 4 bases, J lost 2 bases, and 10 bases lay in between. This CDR3 reads CASSSQPNTDTQYF. In DNA, the CDR3 is TGTGCCAGCAGCTCACAGCCCAACACAGATACGCAGTATTTT.

There are many counts of this clone. Additional DNA sequences in this sample encode the identical CDR3. The CDR3 protein is CASSPDRVGGYTF. The CDR3 DNA follows: TGTGCCAGCAGCCCGGACAGGGTTGGCGGCTACACCTTC. This chain joins TRBV7-2 and TRBJ1-2; 8 nucleotides agree with TRBD1. CDR3 length: 13 residues. CDR1 is SGHTA and CDR2 is FQGNSA in the germline V gene. The J segment lost 8 bases and the V segment lost 5 bases, leaving 7 bases of the junction unmatched.

The chain has TRBV5-1 and TRBJ2-7; TRBD1 aligns across 11 bases. The CDR3 sequence is 16 residues long. V was clipped by 0 bases and J by 3 bases; unmatched bases: 5. Per the germline V gene, CDR1 is SGHRS and CDR2 is YFSETQ. CDR3 nucleotide sequence: TGCGCCAGCAGCTTGGTGTCCGGGACAGGGGGCTACGAGCAGTACTTC. This codes for CASSLVSGTGGYEQYF.

This clone was seen more than once but under ten times. The chain recombines TRBV6-6 with TRBJ2-7; no firm D call. CDR1 is MNHNY, CDR2 SVGAGI, per germline (reference sequence). The CDR3 has 14 residues. Trimming shortened V by 7 bases and J by 0 bases, and 13 bases separated the two germline ends. This chain's CDR3 is CASTYGQNSYEQYF. For the CDR3, the DNA is TGTGCCAGCACCTACGGGCAGAACTCCTACGAGCAGTACTTC.

Concerning this clone: The junction and the germline gene differ at one end; a read error may be behind it. This chain links TRBV5-4 with TRBJ2-7; 8 bases line up with TRBD1. This CDR3 is built from 13 residues. Germline CDR1 and CDR2: SGHNT and YYREEE (reference sequence). For the CDR3, the DNA is TGCGCCAGCAGCCATGGACAGGGCTACGAGCAGTACTTC. Protein product: CASSHGQGYEQYF. The full variable domain, completed using reference TRBV5-4 and TRBJ2-7, is ETGVTQSPTHLIKTRGQQVTLRCSSQSGHNTVSWYQQALGQGPQFIFQYYREEENGRGNFPPRFSGLQFPNYSSELNVNALELDDSALYLCASSHGQGYEQYFGPGTRLTVT.

This clone was counted a few times. CDR3 sequence: CASSQESRINIQYF. For the CDR3, the DNA is TGTGCCAGCAGCCAAGAAAGCAGAATAAACATTCAGTACTTC. The chain couples TRBV14 to TRBJ2-4, with D unresolved. There are 14 residues in the CDR3. Germline CDR1 is SGHDN and CDR2 is FVKESK. The V end was cut by 0 bases, the J end by 6 bases, with 9 bases between.

The chain is built from TRBV5-1 and TRBJ2-1; unclear D gene. The CDR3 sequence is 12 residues long. Trimming took off 0 bases at V and 12 bases at J, with 10 bases between the two ends. Germline assignment: CDR1 SGHRS and CDR2 YFSETQ. The CDR3, as DNA: TGCGCCAGCAGCTTGGAGGCACACTGGCAGTTCTTC. Amino acid sequence: CASSLEAHWQFF.

This clone showed up just a few times. The J gene is TRBJ2-3, the V gene TRBV6-5; D is ambiguous. With 9 bases removed from V and 2 bases from J, the gap between germline ends came to 12 bases. Looked up from germline, CDR1 is MNHEY and CDR2 is SVGAGI. The CDR3 length is 13 residues. The CDR3 DNA sequence: TGTGCCAGTCTACACCGAAACACAGATACGCAGTATTTT. Translation: CASLHRNTDTQYF.

This clone has only a few counts. This chain uses TRBV28 with TRBJ1-1; 9 bases map to TRBD1. There are 14 residues in the CDR3. CDR1 and CDR2 (germline): MDHEN, SYDVKM. V lost 3 bases, J lost 6 bases, and 5 bases stayed unmatched. In DNA form, the CDR3 reads TGTGCCAGCAGTTTCGGGACAGGGTTCGCTGAAGCTTTCTTT. It encodes CASSFGTGFAEAFF.

The V and J genes are TRBV13 and TRBJ1-6, with D tentatively TRBD1 (6 bases). The V gene lost 2 bases and the J gene lost 8 bases, with 13 bases spanning the gap. Germline assignment: CDR1 PRHDT and CDR2 FYEKMQ (reference sequence). CDR3 length equals 15 residues. CDR3 DNA: TGTGCCAGCAGCTTACTGGGGCAGGGGCATTCACCCCTCCACTTT. It encodes CASSLLGQGHSPLHF.

This clone has just a few counts. The chain joins TRBV7-9 to TRBJ2-5; D is ambiguous. The V end lost 1 base, the J end lost 1 base, and 10 bases lay between the germline ends. CDR3 length equals 15 residues. Germline CDR1 reads SEHNR; CDR2 reads FQNEAQ (reference sequence). Written as DNA, the CDR3 is TGTGCCAGCAGCTTAGTTTCTGGCAGCCAAGAGACCCAGTACTTC. Protein: CASSLVSGSQETQYF.

This clone was observed a handful of times. The rearrangement links TRBV19 to TRBJ1-5; TRBD1 matches 7 bases. Germline V gene data show CDR1 as LNHDA and CDR2 as SQIVND (reference sequence). The junction had 3 bases not matched to a gene; V was cut back by 4 bases and J by 0 bases. This CDR3 is 15 amino acids long. In DNA, the CDR3 is TGTGCCAGTAGTAGGGACAGTTTTAGCAATCAGCCCCAGCATTTT. Residues: CASSRDSFSNQPQHF. Full variable domain (outside the CDR3, taken from reference TRBV19 and TRBJ1-5): DGGITQSPKYLFRKEGQNVTLSCEQNLNHDAMYWYRQDPGQGLRLIYYSQIVNDFQKGDIAEGYSVSREKKESFPLTVTSAQKNPTAFYLCASSRDSFSNQPQHFGDGTRLSIL.

This clone has ten or more counts. The chain is built from TRBV7-2 and TRBJ2-7, with D maybe TRBD2 (5 bases). The CDR3 has 14 amino acids. With 0 bases removed from V and 3 bases from J, the gap between germline ends came to 9 bases. The germline V gene encodes CDR1 SGHTA and CDR2 FQGNSA. The CDR3 bases are TGTGCCAGCAGCTTAGCGGGAGTGGACTACGAGCAGTACTTC. Encoded protein: CASSLAGVDYEQYF.

This clone occurred a few times. At one boundary the junction diverges from the germline segment, which might be a read error. The V gene is TRBV9, the J gene TRBJ2-4, with TRBD2 matching 9 bases. The CDR3 covers 14 residues. Germline CDR1 and CDR2: SGDLS and YYNGEE. This chain's CDR3 is CASSVGLAQNIQYF. In nucleotides, the CDR3 is TGTGCCAGCAGCGTGGGACTAGCCCAAAACATTCAGTACTTC.